The 11 T cell receptor beta chains presented below share a single source sample, sequenced in a study of blood T cell repertoires in COVID-19. Profiling relied on immunoSEQ multiplex PCR, and the TCRdb table lists in-frame clones only, not all of them. The sample lists around 75,000 clones; about four fifths were seen once. Sequencing used peripheral blood. The receptor set was obtained from a woman of 80 years or more with active or convalescent COVID-19.

The chain links TRBV18 to TRBJ1-6, with D perhaps TRBD1 (5 bases). CDR3 size: 15 residues. Looked up from germline, CDR1 is KGHSH and CDR2 is LQKENI. V was cut by 3 bases and J by 13 bases, with 19 bases left in between. The CDR3 coding sequence is TGTGCCAGCTCACCGGTAGAGGGGACTCTGGCGCCCCTCCACTTT. Translating it yields CASSPVEGTLAPLHF.

The chain is built from TRBV29-1 and TRBJ1-2; no clear D. The V and J ends lost 3 bases and 0 bases respectively, with 14 bases between them. The CDR3 spans 15 residues. Germline CDR1 SQVTM, CDR2 ANQGSEA. This chain's CDR3 is CSVEATATANYGYTF. The CDR3 region has the DNA TGCAGCGTTGAGGCAACAGCTACAGCTAACTATGGCTACACCTTC.

This clone was recorded once. This chain joins TRBV12-5 and TRBJ2-3; TRBD2 agrees at 11 bases. V was clipped by 1 base and J by 4 bases; unmatched bases: 4. The CDR3 is 16 amino acids. Germline V gives CDR1 LGHNT, CDR2 FRNRAP. CDR3 sequence reads: CASGLGLAGRADTQYF. CDR3 sequence (DNA): TGTGCTAGTGGTTTGGGACTAGCGGGGAGGGCAGATACGCAGTATTTT.

V and J are TRBV5-5 and TRBJ1-6, with 9 bases that match TRBD1. J gave up 7 bases and V 1 base, and 3 bases lay outside the gene matches. This CDR3 contains 15 residues. Germline CDR1 is SGHKS and CDR2 is YYEKEE (reference sequence). DNA for the CDR3: TGTGCCAGCAGCTTGATTGACAGGGGGAATTCACCCCTCCACTTT. It codes for CASSLIDRGNSPLHF. The variable domain in full, completed from reference TRBV5-5 and TRBJ1-6, reads DAGVTQSPTHLIKTRGQQVTLRCSPISGHKSVSWYQQVLGQGPQFIFQYYEKEERGRGNFPDRFSARQFPNYSSELNVNALLLGDSALYLCASSLIDRGNSPLHFGNGTRLTVT.

This rearrangement joins TRBV5-1 to TRBJ2-1; D gene uncertain. The CDR3 loop spans 14 amino acids. V was cut by 5 bases and J by 4 bases, with 13 bases left in between. Per germline, CDR1 SGHRS and CDR2 YFSETQ. Written as DNA, the CDR3 is TGCGCCAGCAGTTTAGACTCCCAATACAATGAGCAGTTCTTC. As protein: CASSLDSQYNEQFF.

The chain couples TRBV5-6 to TRBJ1-1, with 8 bases matching TRBD1. This CDR3 region has 14 residues. Trimming took 4 bases from V and 2 from J; bases not matched to a gene: 4. Looked up from germline, CDR1 is SGHDT and CDR2 is YYEEEE. CDR3 loop: CASSGGQGNTEAFF. DNA of the CDR3: TGTGCCAGCAGCGGAGGACAGGGAAACACTGAAGCTTTCTTT.

This chain joins TRBV21-1 and TRBJ2-7; the DNA was not compared with TRBD1, the D call given in the table. TRBV21-1 is recorded as a pseudogene. The CDR3 runs 14 residues. CDR3 loop: CASEYDRPSYEQYF. CDR3 nucleotide sequence: TGTGCCAGCGAATATGACAGACCCTCCTACGAGCAGTACTTC.

This clone is a singleton in its sample. V usage is TRBV27 and J usage is TRBJ2-7, with D perhaps matching TRBD1 (6 bases). V was shortened by 5 bases and J by 5 bases, with 19 bases between the two germline ends. This CDR3 has 15 amino acids. Germline CDR1 and CDR2: MNHEY and SMNVEV (reference sequence). Written as DNA, the CDR3 is TGTGCCAGCAGTGCCCTGGGACAAACCCCTCACGAGCAGTACTTC. Translated, it gives CASSALGQTPHEQYF.

The chain employs TRBV19 and TRBJ1-5; 10 nucleotides agree with TRBD1. The germline gives CDR1 LNHDA, CDR2 SQIVND (reference sequence). Trimming cost V 6 bases and J 5 bases; bases outside gene matches: 7. The CDR3 contains 15 residues. The DNA for the CDR3 is TGTGCCAGTAGCCCTCTCGACAGGGGGCATCAGCCCCAGCATTTT. It specifies CASSPLDRGHQPQHF.

The genes are TRBV15 and TRBJ2-7; 11 bases line up with TRBD2. Germline CDR1 reads LNHNV; CDR2 reads YYDKDF (reference sequence). Trimming took 0 bases from V and 6 from J; bases not matched to a gene: 4. The CDR3 sequence is 15 residues long. The CDR3 protein is CATSRELLAGGEQYF. CDR3 nucleotides: TGTGCCACCAGCAGAGAGTTGCTAGCGGGAGGCGAGCAGTACTTC.

This CDR3 reads CASGTRDRSYNSPLHF. In DNA, the CDR3 is TGTGCCAGCGGAACCCGGGACAGGTCCTATAATTCACCCCTCCACTTT. The chain recombines TRBV27 with TRBJ1-6; 8 bases are shared with TRBD1. This CDR3 spans 16 amino acids. Germline trimming cut 8 bases from V and 1 base from J; bases unmatched to any gene: 7. Germline V gene data show CDR1 as MNHEY and CDR2 as SMNVEV (reference sequence).